A single sample gave rise to the 26 T cell receptor beta chains below, sequenced in a study of follicular helper T cells after annual influenza vaccination. The sample's time point: 2014-2015 season, pre-vaccination. Generated by immunoSEQ multiplex PCR, the TCRdb table keeps only in-frame clones and is missing some. The sample yields some 15,000 clones, around four fifths seen once. This specimen consisted of CXCR5- memory CD4+ T cells sorted from blood, obtained on the day of influenza vaccination. Receptors were obtained from an adult who received the influenza vaccine.

Only one count was recorded for this clone. This rearrangement joins TRBV29-1 to TRBJ1-2; D may be TRBD1 (6 bases). The V end was cut by 7 bases, the J end by 3 bases, with 12 bases between. Germline V CDR1 and CDR2: SQVTM, ANQGSEA. This CDR3 spans 12 amino acids. This chain's CDR3 is CSARHRDYGYTF. The CDR3, as DNA: TGCAGCGCCCGCCACAGGGACTATGGCTACACCTTC.

The genes are TRBV5-4 and TRBJ2-3, with D perhaps TRBD2 (5 bases). Germline CDR1 and CDR2: SGHNT and YYREEE (reference sequence). The ends were cut back, 4 bases at V and 1 base at J, with 7 bases in the middle. This CDR3 region has 13 residues. CDR3 nucleotide sequence: TGTGCCAGCAGCGTCGGGGGCACAGATACGCAGTATTTT. Protein product: CASSVGGTDTQYF. Full variable domain (rest looked up from reference TRBV5-4 and TRBJ2-3): ETGVTQSPTHLIKTRGQQVTLRCSSQSGHNTVSWYQQALGQGPQFIFQYYREEENGRGNFPPRFSGLQFPNYSSELNVNALELDDSALYLCASSVGGTDTQYFGPGTRLTVL.

The DNA of the CDR3 is TGTGCCAGCAGGATCAGGGGGGCAAAGAGCAATCAGCCCCAGCATTTT. Amino acids: CASRIRGAKSNQPQHF. V and J are TRBV28 and TRBJ1-5, with 7 positions matching TRBD1. CDR1 and CDR2 (germline): MDHEN, SYDVKM. The CDR3 is made up of 16 amino acids. Trimming removed 6 bases from V and 1 base from J; junction bases left unmatched: 9.

The chain links TRBV7-2 to TRBJ2-1; D is unclear. CDR1 is SGHTA, CDR2 FQGNSA, per germline. This CDR3 is 12 amino acids long. V was shortened by 5 bases and J by 15 bases, with 17 bases between the two germline ends. CDR3 nucleotides: TGTGCCAGCAGCCGCGCTGGGGAAGTGTGGTTCTTC. It specifies CASSRAGEVWFF.

The V call is TRBV18, the J call TRBJ1-1; D unresolved. Germline V gene lookup returns CDR1 KGHSH and CDR2 LQKENI. This CDR3 spans 13 amino acids. V was shortened by 4 bases and J by 1 base, with 7 bases between the two germline ends. CDR3 in amino acids: CASSRGTNTEAFF. CDR3 DNA sequence: TGTGCCAGCTCACGAGGAACGAACACTGAAGCTTTCTTT.

This chain joins TRBV6-6 and TRBJ2-7, with 8 bases aligning to TRBD1. CDR1 is MNHNY and CDR2 is SVGAGI in the germline V gene (reference sequence). CDR3 length: 16 residues. J was trimmed by 5 bases and V by 6 bases; bases with no gene match: 15. In nucleotides, the CDR3 is TGTGCCAGCAGCCCCTCACGTGACAGGGGCCCCCACGAGCAGTACTTC. It is translated as CASSPSRDRGPHEQYF.

This clone has just a few counts. The genes are TRBV2 and TRBJ1-2; 7 nucleotides line up with TRBD1. CDR1 SNHLY and CDR2 FYNNEI come from the germline V gene. V was pared by 8 bases and J by 4 bases, with 4 bases of the junction left unmatched. This CDR3 contains 12 residues. The CDR3 loop reads CASHRGPYGYTF. Here the CDR3 DNA reads TGTGCCAGCCACAGGGGACCCTATGGCTACACCTTC. Together with reference TRBV2 and TRBJ1-2, the CDR3 gives the full variable domain: EPEVTQTPSHQVTQMGQEVILRCVPISNHLYFYWYRQILGQKVEFLVSFYNNEISEKSEIFDDQFSVERPDGSNFTLKIRSTKLEDSAMYFCASHRGPYGYTFGSGTRLTVV.

The chain couples TRBV5-4 to TRBJ2-5; tentatively, D is TRBD2 (6 bases). This CDR3 has 15 residues. V was clipped by 2 bases and J by 1 base, with 12 bases between them. Germline CDR1 reads SGHNT; CDR2 reads YYREEE (reference sequence). The DNA of the CDR3 is TGTGCCAGCAGCTTACCCGGGGGAGCCCAAGAGACCCAGTACTTC. As protein: CASSLPGGAQETQYF.

The gene calls are TRBV19 and TRBJ1-4, with 8 bases lining up with TRBD1. Germline V gene lookup returns CDR1 LNHDA and CDR2 SQIVND (reference sequence). V lost 10 bases, J lost 5 bases, and 9 bases stayed unmatched. CDR3 size: 14 residues. In DNA, the CDR3 is TGTGCCACCCGAAGACAGGGGTCAAATGAAAAACTGTTTTTT. Translating gives CATRRQGSNEKLFF.

CDR3 coding DNA: TGTGCCAGCAGGGGTTACGGGGGATCCCACTATGGCTACACCTTC. Protein product: CASRGYGGSHYGYTF. The rearrangement joins TRBV2 to TRBJ1-2; TRBD1 might be the D (5 bases). V was trimmed by 6 bases and J by 3 bases, leaving 17 bases between them. Germline CDR1 SNHLY, CDR2 FYNNEI. CDR3 length equals 15 residues.

This chain links TRBV5-6 with TRBJ2-7; D remains ambiguous. From germline, CDR1 is SGHDT and CDR2 YYEEEE. CDR3 size: 12 residues. Trimming removed 0 bases from V and 0 bases from J, with 1 base in between. The CDR3 reads CASSLASYEQYF. In DNA form, the CDR3 reads TGTGCCAGCAGCTTGGCCTCCTACGAGCAGTACTTC.

A single count supports this clone. This chain links TRBV18 with TRBJ1-2; possible D gene TRBD1, 6 bases. Trimming left V 2 bases short and J 7 bases short, with 23 bases between. The CDR3 is made up of 17 amino acids. Germline loops: CDR1 KGHSH, CDR2 LQKENI. The DNA of the CDR3 is TGTGCCAGCTCACCAAGGGGGGCCCGGAACAGGGAAGCTGGCTACACCTTC. Translated, it gives CASSPRGARNREAGYTF.

The chain has TRBV18 and TRBJ2-1; maybe TRBD2 (5 bases). V was pared by 0 bases and J by 7 bases, with 7 bases between. The CDR3 consists of 13 residues. CDR1 and CDR2 (germline): KGHSH, LQKENI. The chain's CDR3 is CASSPPTGNEQFF. The CDR3 nucleotides are TGTGCCAGCTCACCACCTACGGGGAATGAGCAGTTCTTC.

The rearrangement links TRBV6-5 to TRBJ1-1; no firm D call. This CDR3 has 13 amino acids. The V gene's germline CDR1 is MNHEY and CDR2 SVGAGI. Trimming took off 7 bases at V and 0 bases at J, with 9 bases between the two ends. The CDR3 loop is CASKREVNTEAFF. For the CDR3, the DNA is TGTGCCAGCAAGAGGGAAGTGAACACTGAAGCTTTCTTT.

J is TRBJ2-2 and V is TRBV15, with TRBD1 as a possible D gene (5 bases). Trimming took 1 base from V and 0 from J, leaving 9 bases between them. CDR3 size: 16 residues. The germline CDR1 and CDR2 sequences are LNHNV and YYDKDF (reference sequence). CDR3: CATSRGGASNTGELFF. DNA of the CDR3: TGTGCCACCAGCAGAGGTGGGGCTTCGAACACCGGGGAGCTGTTTTTT.

This chain links TRBV30 with TRBJ2-4, with 12 nucleotides matching TRBD2. Germline V gene lookup returns CDR1 GTSNPN and CDR2 SVGIG (reference sequence). With V trimmed by 1 base and J by 7 bases, 8 bases remained unmatched. The CDR3 runs to 16 residues. The CDR3 loop is CAWSAATSGGRNIQYF. The CDR3 nucleotides read TGTGCCTGGAGTGCCGCGACTAGCGGGGGTCGTAACATTCAGTACTTC.

This clone was counted once. The chain couples TRBV7-6 to TRBJ2-4, with D maybe TRBD1 (5 bases). The V end lost 5 bases, the J end lost 0 bases, and 14 bases lay between the germline ends. The CDR3 loop spans 16 amino acids. The germline gives CDR1 SGHVS, CDR2 FNYEAQ. CDR3 amino acids: CASSPTASQAKNIQYF. The DNA for the CDR3 is TGTGCCAGCAGCCCGACAGCATCCCAAGCCAAAAACATTCAGTACTTC.

The chain uses TRBV11-2 and TRBJ1-3, with D possibly matching TRBD1 (6 bases). The germline V gene has CDR1 SGHAT and CDR2 FQNNGV. V was pared by 6 bases and J by 4 bases, with 19 bases between. The CDR3 is 16 amino acids. CDR3 bases: TGTGCCAGCAGACGAGCGGGGGGCATTTGGGGAAACACCATATATTTT. As protein: CASRRAGGIWGNTIYF.

This chain uses TRBV29-1 with TRBJ2-5, with TRBD1 matching over 8 bases. Germline V gene data show CDR1 as SQVTM and CDR2 as ANQGSEA. The CDR3 runs 12 residues. The trim removed 7 bases at V and 2 bases at J, leaving 3 bases unmatched. DNA of the CDR3: TGCAGCGGAAGGACAGGGCAAGAGACCCAGTACTTC. This gives the protein CSGRTGQETQYF.

The chain joins TRBV5-4 to TRBJ1-1, with TRBD1 as a possible D gene (6 bases). The CDR3 is 16 residues long. Per germline, CDR1 SGHNT and CDR2 YYREEE (reference sequence). V was trimmed by 3 bases and J by 0 bases, leaving 15 bases between them. In DNA, the CDR3 is TGTGCCAGCAGCTCGTGGGGGGGCAGAGTGAACACTGAAGCTTTCTTT. Translating gives CASSSWGGRVNTEAFF.

This chain uses TRBV9 with TRBJ2-5, with D possibly matching TRBD2 (5 bases). Per the germline V gene, CDR1 is SGDLS and CDR2 is YYNGEE. V lost 4 bases, J lost 4 bases, and 17 bases lay in between. This CDR3 spans 15 amino acids. In DNA form, the CDR3 reads TGTGCCAGCAGCCCCTTGCCGGGGATTGGAGAGACCCAGTACTTC. This gives the protein CASSPLPGIGETQYF. Full variable domain (remainder filled in from reference TRBV9 and TRBJ2-5): DSGVTQTPKHLITATGQRVTLRCSPRSGDLSVYWYQQSLDQGLQFLIQYYNGEERAKGNILERFSAQQFPDLHSELNLSSLELGDSALYFCASSPLPGIGETQYFGPGTRLLVL.

The rearrangement joins TRBV5-1 to TRBJ1-2, with 8 bases that match TRBD1. The V and J ends lost 0 bases and 6 bases, in that order; junction bases with no gene match: 4. Germline-derived CDR1 and CDR2 are SGHRS and YFSETQ. The CDR3 loop spans 14 amino acids. The CDR3 bases are TGCGCCAGCAGCTTGGCCAAGACAGGGGATGGCTACACCTTC. This gives the protein CASSLAKTGDGYTF. Drawing the rest from reference TRBV5-1 and TRBJ1-2, the complete variable domain is KAGVTQTPRYLIKTRGQQVTLSCSPISGHRSVSWYQQTPGQGLQFLFEYFSETQRNKGNFPGRFSGRQFSNSRSEMNVSTLELGDSALYLCASSLAKTGDGYTFGSGTRLTVV.

In its sample, this clone was seen once. The chain combines TRBV15 with TRBJ2-1, with 11 bases that match TRBD1. Trimming cost V 2 bases and J 9 bases; bases outside gene matches: 6. Germline loops: CDR1 LNHNV, CDR2 YYDKDF (reference sequence). This CDR3 has 15 residues. The CDR3: CATSRSRTGGLEQFF. The DNA of the CDR3 is TGTGCCACCAGCAGATCTAGGACAGGGGGCCTTGAGCAGTTCTTC.

In DNA, the CDR3 is TGTGCCAGCAGCTTGTTCAGAATTAATCAGCCCCAGCATTTT. As protein: CASSLFRINQPQHF. The chain joins TRBV7-8 to TRBJ1-5; D gene unclear. CDR3 size: 14 residues. Between the trimmed V and J ends, which lost 3 bases and 4 bases, there was a span of 10 bases. The germline V gene has CDR1 SGHVS and CDR2 FQNEAQ.

A single count supports this clone. The CDR3 here is CSVEGQGQGGYTF. The CDR3 DNA follows: TGCAGCGTTGAAGGACAGGGACAAGGGGGCTACACCTTC. The chain couples TRBV29-1 to TRBJ1-2; 7 bases are a match to TRBD1. There are 13 residues in the CDR3. J gave up 8 bases and V 1 base, and 7 bases lay outside the gene matches. Germline V gives CDR1 SQVTM, CDR2 ANQGSEA.

This chain connects TRBV5-1 to TRBJ2-1, with 10 bases matching TRBD2. This CDR3 contains 17 residues. In germline, CDR1 is SGHRS, CDR2 YFSETQ. V dropped 1 base and J dropped 2; count of bases not matched to a gene: 6. CDR3 residues: CASSLMSSGGPYNEQFF. The CDR3 nucleotides are TGCGCCAGCAGCTTGATGTCTAGCGGGGGTCCCTACAATGAGCAGTTCTTC.